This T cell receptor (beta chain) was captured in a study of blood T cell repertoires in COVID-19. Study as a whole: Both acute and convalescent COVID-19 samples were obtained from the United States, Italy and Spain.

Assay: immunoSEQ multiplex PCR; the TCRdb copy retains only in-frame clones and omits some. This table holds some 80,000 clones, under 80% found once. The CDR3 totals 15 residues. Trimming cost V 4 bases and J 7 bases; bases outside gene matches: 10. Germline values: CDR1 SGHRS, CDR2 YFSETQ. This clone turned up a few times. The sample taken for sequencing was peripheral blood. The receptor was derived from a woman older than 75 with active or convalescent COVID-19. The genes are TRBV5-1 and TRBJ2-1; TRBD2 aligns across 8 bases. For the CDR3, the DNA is TGCGCCAGCAGCCCGACTGACGGGGGGGCTAATGAGCAGTTCTTC. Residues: CASSPTDGGANEQFF.